These 27 T cell receptor beta chains came from one sample sequenced in a study of T cells expressing NK-cell markers. TCRdb reworked the 5' RACE reads into one entry per CDR3 protein, no DNA. Listed are 200,000 to 300,000 distinct CDR3 sequences; approximately 0.42% falls within the top ten. Sequenced: blood T cells: a sorted CD56 or NKG2C T cell subset, CD4+ or CD8+ T cells, or bulk PBMC T cells (not recorded which). Every receptor here comes from a man aged 18 to 30 in good health.

V usage is TRBV6-2 or TRBV6-3 and J usage is TRBJ2-4; TCRdb proposes TRBD1, but this gene call is untestable without DNA. Looked up from germline, CDR1 is MNHEY and CDR2 is SVGEGT. The CDR3 is 16 residues long. CDR3 sequence: CASSTPGQGAKNIQYF.

The chain uses TRBV20-1 and TRBJ2-5; the D call from TCRdb, TRBD2, cannot be confirmed without DNA. The CDR3 is 15 amino acids. Germline V gene sequence: CDR1 DFQATT, CDR2 SNEGSKA (reference sequence). CDR3 sequence reads: CSALLAGEREETQYF.

CDR3 region: CATSEVGDEQFF. The chain employs TRBV24-1 and TRBJ2-1. This CDR3 is 12 amino acids long. CDR1 and CDR2 from the germline V gene are KGHDR and SFDVKD.

V and J are TRBV5-1 and TRBJ1-1; TCRdb calls TRBD1, which cannot be checked without DNA. Looked up from germline, CDR1 is SGHRS and CDR2 is YFSETQ. The CDR3 has 15 amino acids. The CDR3 spells CASRGTGLLNTEAFF.

V gene TRBV28 combines with J gene TRBJ2-3; without DNA, the TCRdb call of TRBD1 cannot be checked. In germline, CDR1 is MDHEN, CDR2 SYDVKM. The CDR3 has 14 residues. The CDR3 is CASSFGGTPDTQYF.

This rearrangement joins TRBV6-1 to TRBJ2-7. The CDR3 has 13 amino acids. CDR1 is MNHNS, CDR2 SASEGT, per germline. Here the CDR3 reads CASRELGNYEQYF.

The chain has TRBV20-1 and TRBJ1-1. Germline CDR1 reads DFQATT; CDR2 reads SNEGSKA (reference sequence). The CDR3 is 12 residues long. CDR3 protein: CSAVTAYTEAFF.

V gene TRBV29-1 combines with J gene TRBJ2-5. This CDR3 comprises 13 residues. The germline gives CDR1 SQVTM, CDR2 ANQGSEA. The CDR3 spells CSAEGSGKETQYF. Drawing the rest from reference TRBV29-1 and TRBJ2-5, the complete variable domain is SAVISQKPSRDICQRGTSLTIQCQVDSQVTMMFWYRQQPGQSLTLIATANQGSEATYESGFVIDKFPISRPNLTFSTLTVSNMSPEDSSIYLCSAEGSGKETQYFGPGTRLLVL.

This chain connects TRBV12-3 or TRBV12-4 to TRBJ1-1. This CDR3 has 15 residues. The chain's CDR3 is CASSLEGGPNTEAFF.

The chain uses TRBV7-8 and TRBJ2-2; as DNA is missing, the TRBD1 call by TCRdb cannot be tested. CDR3 length equals 18 residues. The germline V gene encodes CDR1 SGHVS and CDR2 FQNEAQ. The CDR3 sequence is CASSHIADPPGGTGELFF.

This sequence joins TRBV5-4 and TRBJ2-1; without DNA, the TCRdb call of TRBD1 cannot be checked. Looked up from germline, CDR1 is SGHNT and CDR2 is YYREEE (reference sequence). This CDR3 spans 15 amino acids. The CDR3 loop is CASSLVARRGDEQFF.

The rearrangement links TRBV6-1 to TRBJ2-7; TCRdb's assignment of TRBD1 cannot be checked, as there is no DNA. There are 14 residues in the CDR3. Germline assignment: CDR1 MNHNS and CDR2 SASEGT. The CDR3 is CASSRGTSLHEQYF.

The gene calls are TRBV10-3 and TRBJ2-1; TCRdb's D gene call, TRBD1, goes unchecked for lack of DNA. CDR3 length: 14 residues. Germline V lookup: CDR1 ENHRY, CDR2 SYGVKD. The CDR3 sequence: CAISESGGVGEQFF.

V and J are TRBV29-1 and TRBJ2-3; TCRdb calls TRBD2, which cannot be checked without DNA. Germline values: CDR1 SQVTM, CDR2 ANQGSEA. The CDR3 contains 12 residues. The CDR3: CSIKSRAPTQYF.

This chain uses TRBV29-1 with TRBJ1-2. The germline V gene has CDR1 SQVTM and CDR2 ANQGSEA. The CDR3 contains 11 residues. CDR3 sequence: CSVPLRDGYTF.

The J gene is TRBJ1-1, the V gene TRBV12-3 or TRBV12-4. The CDR3 extends over 14 amino acids. CDR3 residues: CASSFLGEAGEAFF.

CDR3 sequence reads: CASSSGEGNEQFF. V and J are TRBV18 and TRBJ2-1; TCRdb lists TRBD2, though no DNA is available to test this call. The CDR3 extends over 13 amino acids. The germline CDR1 and CDR2 sequences are KGHSH and LQKENI.

J is TRBJ2-5 and V is TRBV4-2; with no DNA, the TCRdb D assignment of TRBD1 cannot be verified. This CDR3 contains 14 residues. Germline V gene sequence: CDR1 LGHNA, CDR2 YNFKEQ. CDR3 protein: CASSQERKGETQYF.

The CDR3 is CASSFSGIEQYF. The chain joins TRBV28 to TRBJ2-7; there is no DNA to check the TCRdb D call of TRBD1. The length of the CDR3 is 12 residues. The germline CDR1 and CDR2 sequences are MDHEN and SYDVKM.

The rearrangement joins TRBV15 to TRBJ2-7; TCRdb returns TRBD1, unconfirmable since there is no DNA. Germline lookup yields CDR1 LNHNV and CDR2 YYDKDF (reference sequence). The CDR3 has 14 amino acids. CDR3: CATSRELGRYEQYF.

The rearrangement links TRBV10-3 to TRBJ2-1. CDR3 length: 13 residues. Germline CDR1 reads ENHRY; CDR2 reads SYGVKD. CDR3 protein: CAISHWTYNEQFF.

The rearrangement links TRBV12-3 or TRBV12-4 to TRBJ1-1. There are 16 residues in the CDR3. The chain's CDR3 is CASSLSFGGEGTEAFF.

The rearrangement joins TRBV29-1 to TRBJ2-7; TCRdb calls TRBD2, which cannot be checked without DNA. There are 14 residues in the CDR3. In germline, CDR1 is SQVTM, CDR2 ANQGSEA. The CDR3 reads CSGTTSGSAYEQYF.

The chain uses TRBV15 and TRBJ2-5; TCRdb's D gene call, TRBD1, goes unchecked for lack of DNA. Germline CDR1 reads LNHNV; CDR2 reads YYDKDF (reference sequence). CDR3 size: 15 residues. The CDR3 sequence is CATSSGIGQGETQYF.

This CDR3 reads CATSAHTRGRDTGELFF. V and J are TRBV24-1 and TRBJ2-2; TCRdb calls TRBD1, which cannot be checked without DNA. CDR3 length: 17 amino acids. Germline CDR1 is KGHDR and CDR2 is SFDVKD.

The chain joins TRBV12-3 or TRBV12-4 to TRBJ2-5; TCRdb lists TRBD1, though no DNA is available to test this call. The CDR3 spans 14 residues. This CDR3 is CASSLHRDVETQYF.

The V gene is TRBV20-1, the J gene TRBJ1-5; the D gene TCRdb calls, TRBD1, cannot be checked with no DNA. This CDR3 is built from 16 residues. The germline gives CDR1 DFQATT, CDR2 SNEGSKA (reference sequence). CDR3 sequence reads: CSARGSREGEFQPQHF.